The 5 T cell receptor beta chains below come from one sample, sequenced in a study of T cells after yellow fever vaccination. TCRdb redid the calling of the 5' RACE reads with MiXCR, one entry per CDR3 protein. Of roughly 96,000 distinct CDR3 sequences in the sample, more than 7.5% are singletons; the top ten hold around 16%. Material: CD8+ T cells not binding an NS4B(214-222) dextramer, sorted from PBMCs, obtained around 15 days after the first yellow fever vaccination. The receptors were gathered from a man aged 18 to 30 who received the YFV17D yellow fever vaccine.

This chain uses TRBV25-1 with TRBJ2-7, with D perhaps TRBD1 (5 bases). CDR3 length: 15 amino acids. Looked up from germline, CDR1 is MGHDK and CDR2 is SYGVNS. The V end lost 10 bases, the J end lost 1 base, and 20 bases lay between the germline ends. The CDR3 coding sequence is TGTGCCAACACCCTCAACAGGCAGTCATCCTACGAGCAGTACGTC. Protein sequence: CANTLNRQSSYEQYV.

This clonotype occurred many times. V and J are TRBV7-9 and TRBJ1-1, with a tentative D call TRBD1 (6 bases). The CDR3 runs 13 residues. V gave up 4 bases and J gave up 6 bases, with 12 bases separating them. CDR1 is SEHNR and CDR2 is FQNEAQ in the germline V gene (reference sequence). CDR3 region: CASSWGAGPEAFF. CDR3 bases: TGTGCCAGCAGCTGGGGGGCAGGGCCTGAAGCTTTCTTT.

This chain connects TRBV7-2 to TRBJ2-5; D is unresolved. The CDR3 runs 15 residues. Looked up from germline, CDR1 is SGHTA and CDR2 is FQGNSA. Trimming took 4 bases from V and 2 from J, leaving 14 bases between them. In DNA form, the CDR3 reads TGTGCCAGCAGCTCCCGGGTCGTGGGACAAGAGACCCAGTACTTC. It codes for CASSSRVVGQETQYF. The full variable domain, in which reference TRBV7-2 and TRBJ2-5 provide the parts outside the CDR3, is GAGVSQSPSNKVTEKGKDVELRCDPISGHTALYWYRQSLGQGLEFLIYFQGNSAPDKSGLPSDRFSAERTGGSVSTLTIQRTQQEDSAVYLCASSSRVVGQETQYFGPGTRLLVL.

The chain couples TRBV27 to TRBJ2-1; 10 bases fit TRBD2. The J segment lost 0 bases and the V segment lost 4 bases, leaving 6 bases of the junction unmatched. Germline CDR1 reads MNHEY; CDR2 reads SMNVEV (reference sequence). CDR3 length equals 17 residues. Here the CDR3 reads CASSSLAGLSSYNEQFF. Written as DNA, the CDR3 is TGTGCCAGCAGTTCACTAGCGGGGCTGAGCTCCTACAATGAGCAGTTCTTC.

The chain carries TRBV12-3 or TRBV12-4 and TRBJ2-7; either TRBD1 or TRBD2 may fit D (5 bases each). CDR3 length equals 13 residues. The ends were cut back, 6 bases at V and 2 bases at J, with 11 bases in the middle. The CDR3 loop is CASSLRGPYEQYV. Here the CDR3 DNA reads TGTGCCAGCAGCTTAAGGGGACCCTACGAGCAGTACGTC.